A single sample is the source of the 5 T cell receptor beta chains below, sequenced in a study of regulatory T cells in long-lasting Graves disease. Described time point: newly diagnosed GD, antithyroid drugs for less than 3 months. The TCR library used RNA extracted from PBMCs. Building of the TCR beta libraries involved iRepertoire HTBI primers and Arm-PCR of CDR3 regions. TCRdb processed the multiplex PCR reads anew with MiXCR; each CDR3 protein has one entry. Of under 250,000 distinct CDR3 sequences in the sample, around a fifth are singletons; the top ten hold approximately 12%. In addition, the sample was reused for a study of T cells in Graves' hyperthyroidism and ophthalmopathy.

Sequencing was performed on peripheral blood mononuclear cells (PBMCs), taken at new diagnosis, from a patient treated with antithyroid drugs. The receptor source for this set is a woman between 25 and 40 years old with Graves disease.

This clonotype was recorded many times. Because the CDR3's place on the DNA is in doubt, the DNA is left out and the CDR3 is given as listed by TCRdb. The rearrangement joins TRBV4-1 to TRBJ1-1. The germline V gene has CDR1 MGHRA and CDR2 YSYEKL. The CDR3 is 13 residues long, counting both termini. The CDR3 is CASSQAFAGGTFF.

The table lists this clonotype with many counts. One end of the junction is discordant with germline, which a read error may explain. The gene calls are TRBV11-3 and TRBJ2-7, with D uncertain. The germline gives CDR1 SGHNT, CDR2 YENEEA. The CDR3 has 14 residues. CDR3 nucleotides: TGTGCCAGCAGCGTAGACGCTACCTACGACGAGCAGTACTTC. This gives the protein CASSVDATYDEQYF.

The table lists this clonotype with many counts. V is TRBV12-3 or TRBV12-4 and J is TRBJ1-1; D gene ambiguous. Deletions cut 5 bases from V and 1 base from J, with 14 bases between. The CDR3 spans 15 residues. The CDR3 DNA follows: TGTGCCAGCAGTCCCCCCCCCTCGCGGAACACTGAAGCTTTCTTT. Amino acids: CASSPPPSRNTEAFF.

This clonotype was counted many times. The CDR3 here is CASSSPGRSHTEAFF. Written as DNA, the CDR3 is TGTGCCAGCAGTTCGCCGGGACGGAGCCACACTGAAGCTTTCTTT. The rearrangement joins TRBV27 to TRBJ1-1; a weak D match, TRBD1 (5 bases). The CDR3 extends over 15 amino acids. V lost 4 bases and J lost 3, with 15 bases in between. Looked up from germline, CDR1 is MNHEY and CDR2 is SMNVEV (reference sequence).

This clonotype was observed at least ten times. This chain connects TRBV11-2 to TRBJ1-6; D ambiguous. CDR1 SGHAT and CDR2 FQNNGV come from the germline V gene. There are 15 residues in the CDR3. V lost 3 bases and J 8 bases, leaving 14 bases between the germline ends. CDR3 amino acids: CASSFLSGKDSPLHF. The CDR3 bases are TGTGCCAGCAGCTTTTTGTCGGGGAAGGATTCACCCCTCCACTTT.